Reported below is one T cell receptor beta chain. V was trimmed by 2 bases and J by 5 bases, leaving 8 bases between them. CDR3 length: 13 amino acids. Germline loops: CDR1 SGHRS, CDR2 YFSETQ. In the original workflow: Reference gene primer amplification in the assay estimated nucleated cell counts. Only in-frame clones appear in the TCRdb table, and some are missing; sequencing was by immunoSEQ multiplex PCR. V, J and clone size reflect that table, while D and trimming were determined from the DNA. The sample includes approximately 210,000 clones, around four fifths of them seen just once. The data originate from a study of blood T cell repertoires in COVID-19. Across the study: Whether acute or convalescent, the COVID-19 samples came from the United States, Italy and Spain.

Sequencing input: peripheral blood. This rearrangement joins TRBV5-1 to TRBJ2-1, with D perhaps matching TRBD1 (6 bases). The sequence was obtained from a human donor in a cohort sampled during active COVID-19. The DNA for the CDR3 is TGCGCCAGCAGCTTTGCAGGGGACAATGAGCAGTTCTTC. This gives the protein CASSFAGDNEQFF.